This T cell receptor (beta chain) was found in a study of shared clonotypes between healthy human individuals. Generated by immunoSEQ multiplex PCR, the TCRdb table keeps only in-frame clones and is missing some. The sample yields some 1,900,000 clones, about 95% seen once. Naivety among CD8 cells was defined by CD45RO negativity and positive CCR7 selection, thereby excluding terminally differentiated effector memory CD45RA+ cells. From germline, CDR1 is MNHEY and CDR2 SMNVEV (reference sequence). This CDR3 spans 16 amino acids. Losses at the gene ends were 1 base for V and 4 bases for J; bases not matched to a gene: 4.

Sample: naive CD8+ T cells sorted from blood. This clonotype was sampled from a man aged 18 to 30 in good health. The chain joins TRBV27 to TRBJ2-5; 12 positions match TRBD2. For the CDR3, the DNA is TGTGCCAGCAGTTTATTCCTAGCGGGAGGGGGAGAGACCCAGTACTTC. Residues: CASSLFLAGGGETQYF.